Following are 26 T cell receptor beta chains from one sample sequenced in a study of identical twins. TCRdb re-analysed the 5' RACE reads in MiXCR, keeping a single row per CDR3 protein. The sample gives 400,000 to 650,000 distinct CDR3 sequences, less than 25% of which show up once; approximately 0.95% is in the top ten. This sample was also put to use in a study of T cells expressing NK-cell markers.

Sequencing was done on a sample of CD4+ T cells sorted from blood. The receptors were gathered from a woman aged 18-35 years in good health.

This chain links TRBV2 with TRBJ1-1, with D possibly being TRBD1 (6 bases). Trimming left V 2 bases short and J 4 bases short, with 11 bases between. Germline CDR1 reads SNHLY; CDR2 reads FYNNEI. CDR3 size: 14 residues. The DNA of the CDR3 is TGTGCCAGCAGTGAATCGGGACACGGCACTGAAGCTTTCTTT. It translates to CASSESGHGTEAFF.

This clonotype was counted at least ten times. CDR3 sequence: CSAKGRETSEQFF. CDR3 sequence (DNA): TGCAGCGCCAAAGGACGGGAAACAAGTGAGCAGTTCTTC. V is TRBV29-1 and J is TRBJ2-1, with D perhaps TRBD2 (5 bases). The V end was cut by 7 bases, the J end by 9 bases, with 19 bases between. Germline CDR1 is SQVTM and CDR2 is ANQGSEA. The CDR3 length is 13 residues.

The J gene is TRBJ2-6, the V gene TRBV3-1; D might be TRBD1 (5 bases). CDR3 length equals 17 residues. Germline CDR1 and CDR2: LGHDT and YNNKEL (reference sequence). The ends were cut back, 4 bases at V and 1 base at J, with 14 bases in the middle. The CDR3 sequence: CASSPNTGSSGANVLTF. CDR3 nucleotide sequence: TGTGCCAGCAGCCCAAACACAGGCTCTTCTGGGGCCAACGTCCTGACTTTC.

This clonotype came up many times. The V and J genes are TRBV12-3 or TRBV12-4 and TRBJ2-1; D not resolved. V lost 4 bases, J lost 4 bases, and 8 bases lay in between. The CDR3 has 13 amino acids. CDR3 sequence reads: CASSSQTYNEQFF. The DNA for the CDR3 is TGTGCCAGCAGTTCCCAAACTTACAATGAGCAGTTCTTC.

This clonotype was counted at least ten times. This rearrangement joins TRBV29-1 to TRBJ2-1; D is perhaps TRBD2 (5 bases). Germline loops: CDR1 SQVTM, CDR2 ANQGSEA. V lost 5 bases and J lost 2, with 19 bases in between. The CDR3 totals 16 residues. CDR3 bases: TGCAGCGTTATTAAGGGAGTAGTAGGCCCCTACAATGAGCAGTTCTTC. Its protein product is CSVIKGVVGPYNEQFF.

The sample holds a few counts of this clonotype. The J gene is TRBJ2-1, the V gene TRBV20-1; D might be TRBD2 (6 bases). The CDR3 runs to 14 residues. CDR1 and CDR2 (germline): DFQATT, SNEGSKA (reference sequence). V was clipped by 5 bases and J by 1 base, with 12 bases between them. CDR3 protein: CSAGRLASYNEQFF. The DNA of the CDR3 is TGCAGTGCTGGGAGGCTAGCGTCCTACAATGAGCAGTTCTTC.

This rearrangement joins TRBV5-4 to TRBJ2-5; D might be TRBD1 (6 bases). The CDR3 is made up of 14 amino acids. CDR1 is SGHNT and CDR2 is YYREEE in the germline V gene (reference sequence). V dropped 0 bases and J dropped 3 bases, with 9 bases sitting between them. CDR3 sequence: CASSLAGAKETQYF. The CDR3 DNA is TGTGCCAGCAGCTTGGCAGGGGCCAAAGAGACCCAGTACTTC.

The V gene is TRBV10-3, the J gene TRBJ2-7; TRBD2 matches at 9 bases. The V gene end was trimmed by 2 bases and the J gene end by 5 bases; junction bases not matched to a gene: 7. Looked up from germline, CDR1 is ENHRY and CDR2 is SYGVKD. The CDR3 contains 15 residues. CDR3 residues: CAISEVASGAHEQYF. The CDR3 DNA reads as TGTGCCATCAGTGAGGTAGCTAGCGGGGCCCACGAGCAGTACTTC.

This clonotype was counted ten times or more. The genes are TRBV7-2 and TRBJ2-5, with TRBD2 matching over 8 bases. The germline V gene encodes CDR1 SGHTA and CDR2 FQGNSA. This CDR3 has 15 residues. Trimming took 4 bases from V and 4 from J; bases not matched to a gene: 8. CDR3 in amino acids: CASSSSGTRAETQYF. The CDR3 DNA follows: TGTGCCAGCAGCTCTTCCGGGACTAGGGCAGAGACCCAGTACTTC. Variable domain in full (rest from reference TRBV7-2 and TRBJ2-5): GAGVSQSPSNKVTEKGKDVELRCDPISGHTALYWYRQSLGQGLEFLIYFQGNSAPDKSGLPSDRFSAERTGGSVSTLTIQRTQQEDSAVYLCASSSSGTRAETQYFGPGTRLLVL.

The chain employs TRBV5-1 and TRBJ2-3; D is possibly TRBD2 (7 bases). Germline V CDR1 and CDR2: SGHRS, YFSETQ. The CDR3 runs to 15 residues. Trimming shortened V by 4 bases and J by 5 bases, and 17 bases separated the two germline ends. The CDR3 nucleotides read TGCGCCAGCAGCAGAAACGCGGGGGCTAGAGATACGCAGTATTTT. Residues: CASSRNAGARDTQYF.

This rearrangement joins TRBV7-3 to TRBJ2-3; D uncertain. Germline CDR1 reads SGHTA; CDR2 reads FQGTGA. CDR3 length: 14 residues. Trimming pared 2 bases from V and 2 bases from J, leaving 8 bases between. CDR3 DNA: TGTGCCAGCAGCTTAGCTCAGCACACAGATACGCAGTATTTT. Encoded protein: CASSLAQHTDTQYF.

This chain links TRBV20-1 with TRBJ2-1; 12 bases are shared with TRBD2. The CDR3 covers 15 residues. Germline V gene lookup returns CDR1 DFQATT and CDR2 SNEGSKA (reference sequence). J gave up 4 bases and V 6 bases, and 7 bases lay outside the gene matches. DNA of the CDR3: TGCAGTGCCATCCCACTAGCGGGAGGTTACAATGAGCAGTTCTTC. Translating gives CSAIPLAGGYNEQFF.

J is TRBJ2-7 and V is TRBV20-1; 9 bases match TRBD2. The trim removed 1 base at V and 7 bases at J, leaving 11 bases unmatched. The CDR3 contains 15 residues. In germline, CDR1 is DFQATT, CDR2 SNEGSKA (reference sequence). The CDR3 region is CSARGFETSGDEQYF. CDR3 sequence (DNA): TGCAGTGCTAGAGGTTTCGAGACTAGCGGAGATGAGCAGTACTTC.

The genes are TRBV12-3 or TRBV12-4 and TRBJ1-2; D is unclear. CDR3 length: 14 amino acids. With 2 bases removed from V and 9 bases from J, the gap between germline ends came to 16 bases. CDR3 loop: CASSLIAVTRSYTF. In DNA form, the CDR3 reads TGTGCCAGCAGTTTAATTGCGGTGACGAGAAGCTACACCTTC.

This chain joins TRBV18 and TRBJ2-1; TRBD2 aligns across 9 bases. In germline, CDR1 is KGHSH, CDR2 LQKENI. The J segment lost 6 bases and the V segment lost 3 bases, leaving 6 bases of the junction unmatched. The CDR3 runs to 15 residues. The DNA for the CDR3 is TGTGCCAGCTCACCTGCGGGGGGGCTAGGCAATGAGCAGTTCTTC. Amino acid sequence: CASSPAGGLGNEQFF.

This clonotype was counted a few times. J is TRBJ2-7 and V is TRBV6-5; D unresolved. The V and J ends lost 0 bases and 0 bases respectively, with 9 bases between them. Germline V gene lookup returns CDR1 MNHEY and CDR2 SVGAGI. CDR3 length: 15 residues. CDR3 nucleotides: TGTGCCAGCAGTTACTCAGTCGGCAGCTCCTACGAGCAGTACTTC. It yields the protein CASSYSVGSSYEQYF.

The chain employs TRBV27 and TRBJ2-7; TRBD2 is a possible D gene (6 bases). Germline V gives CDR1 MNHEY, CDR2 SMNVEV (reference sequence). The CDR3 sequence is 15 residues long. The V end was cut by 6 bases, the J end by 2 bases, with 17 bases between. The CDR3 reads CASRHYGGIAYEQYF. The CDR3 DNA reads TGTGCCAGCAGGCACTACGGGGGAATCGCCTACGAGCAGTACTTC.

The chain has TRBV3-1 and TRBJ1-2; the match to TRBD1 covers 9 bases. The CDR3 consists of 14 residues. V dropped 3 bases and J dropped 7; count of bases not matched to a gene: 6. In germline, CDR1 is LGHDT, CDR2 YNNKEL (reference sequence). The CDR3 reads CASSQTTGGLGYTF. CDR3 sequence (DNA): TGTGCCAGCAGCCAGACCACAGGGGGCCTTGGCTACACCTTC. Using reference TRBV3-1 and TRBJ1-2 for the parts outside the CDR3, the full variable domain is DTAVSQTPKYLVTQMGNDKSIKCEQNLGHDTMYWYKQDSKKFLKIMFSYNNKELIINETVPNRFSPKSPDKAHLNLHINSLELGDSAVYFCASSQTTGGLGYTFGSGTRLTVV.

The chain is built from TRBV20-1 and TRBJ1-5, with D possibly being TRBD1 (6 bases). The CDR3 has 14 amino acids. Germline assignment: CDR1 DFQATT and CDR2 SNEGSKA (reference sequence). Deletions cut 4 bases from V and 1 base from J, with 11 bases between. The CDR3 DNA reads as TGCAGTGCTACAGGGGTTAGAAGCAATCAGCCCCAGCATTTT. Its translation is CSATGVRSNQPQHF.

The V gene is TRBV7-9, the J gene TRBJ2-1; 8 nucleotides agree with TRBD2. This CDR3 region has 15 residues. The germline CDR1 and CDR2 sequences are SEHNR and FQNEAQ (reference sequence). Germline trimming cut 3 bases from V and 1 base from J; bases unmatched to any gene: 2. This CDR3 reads CASSFSGGSYNEQFF. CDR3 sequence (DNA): TGTGCCAGCAGCTTTTCGGGGGGGTCCTACAATGAGCAGTTCTTC.

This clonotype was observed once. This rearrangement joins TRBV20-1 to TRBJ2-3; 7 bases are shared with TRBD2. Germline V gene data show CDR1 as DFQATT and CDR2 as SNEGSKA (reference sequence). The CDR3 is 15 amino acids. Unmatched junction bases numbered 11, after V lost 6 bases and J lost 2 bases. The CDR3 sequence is CSAPSLAGVTDTQYF. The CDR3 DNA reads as TGCAGTGCCCCCTCATTGGCGGGAGTCACAGATACGCAGTATTTT.

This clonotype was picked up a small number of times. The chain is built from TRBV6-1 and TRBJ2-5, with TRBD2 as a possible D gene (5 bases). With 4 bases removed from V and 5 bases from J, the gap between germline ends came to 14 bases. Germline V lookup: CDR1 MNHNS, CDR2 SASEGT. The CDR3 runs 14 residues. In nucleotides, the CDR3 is TGTGCCAGCAGTGCCGGGGTGGAGAGGGAGACCCAGTACTTC. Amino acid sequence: CASSAGVERETQYF.

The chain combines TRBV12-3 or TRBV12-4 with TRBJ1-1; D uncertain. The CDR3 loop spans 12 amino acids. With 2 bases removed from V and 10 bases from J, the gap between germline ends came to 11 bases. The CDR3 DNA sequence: TGTGCCAGCAGTTTAAAGAGGGTTAGAGCTTTCTTT. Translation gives CASSLKRVRAFF.

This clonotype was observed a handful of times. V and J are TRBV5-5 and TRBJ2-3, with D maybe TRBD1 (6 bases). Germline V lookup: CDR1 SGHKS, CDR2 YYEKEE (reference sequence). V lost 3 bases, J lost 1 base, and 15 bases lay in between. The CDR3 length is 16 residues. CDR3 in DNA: TGTGCCAGCAGCTCATTACAGGGTTTCGGCACAGATACGCAGTATTTT. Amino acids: CASSSLQGFGTDTQYF.

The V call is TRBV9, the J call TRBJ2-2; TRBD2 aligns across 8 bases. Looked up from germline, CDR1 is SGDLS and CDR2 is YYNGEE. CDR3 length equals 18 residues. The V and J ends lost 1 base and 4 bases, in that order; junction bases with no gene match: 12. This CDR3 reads CASSVFGGAVGRTGELFF. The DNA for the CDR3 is TGTGCCAGCAGCGTATTCGGGGGGGCAGTGGGCCGCACCGGGGAGCTGTTTTTT.

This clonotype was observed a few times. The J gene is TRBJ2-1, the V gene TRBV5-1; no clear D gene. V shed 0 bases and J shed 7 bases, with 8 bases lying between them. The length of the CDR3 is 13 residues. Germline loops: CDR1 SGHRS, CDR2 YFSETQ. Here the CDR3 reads CASSLVLSNEQFF. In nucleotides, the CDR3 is TGCGCCAGCAGCTTGGTCCTAAGTAATGAGCAGTTCTTC.